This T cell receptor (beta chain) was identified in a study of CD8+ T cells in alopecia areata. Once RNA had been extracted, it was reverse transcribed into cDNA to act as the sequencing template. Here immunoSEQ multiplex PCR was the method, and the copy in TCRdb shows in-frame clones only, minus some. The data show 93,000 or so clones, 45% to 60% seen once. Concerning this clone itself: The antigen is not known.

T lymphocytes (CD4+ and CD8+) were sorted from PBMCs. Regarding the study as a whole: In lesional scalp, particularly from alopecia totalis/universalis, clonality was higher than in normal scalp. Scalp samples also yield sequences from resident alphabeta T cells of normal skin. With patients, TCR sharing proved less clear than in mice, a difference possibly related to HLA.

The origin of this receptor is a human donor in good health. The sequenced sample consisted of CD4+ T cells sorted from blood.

CDR3 in DNA: TGCAGCGTTGCGGGGCTCAATCAGCCCCAGCATTTT. Its translation: CSVAGLNQPQHF. The chain joins TRBV29-1 to TRBJ1-5, with a possible D match to TRBD1 (5 bases). Germline loops: CDR1 SQVTM, CDR2 ANQGSEA. The V end lost 4 bases, the J end lost 3 bases, and 7 bases lay between the germline ends. The CDR3 totals 12 residues.